This TCR beta chain was retrieved from a study of shared clonotypes between healthy human individuals. Whole-study findings and limits: Clonotypes shared by all four donors outscored non-shared clonotypes in generation probability. The represented genetic and exposure-history diversity was limited by the small number of donors.

Using immunoSEQ multiplex PCR, the repertoire was profiled, and TCRdb retains in-frame clones only, with some absent. Of more than 400,000 clones listed, 90% to 96% are singletons. In regard to this clone: Its cognate antigen is unknown.

The sequence was obtained from a woman aged 25 to 39 in good health. The sample comprised naive CD4+ T cells sorted from blood. Indicated subset: CD45RA+ positively selected.

The CDR3 DNA is TGTGCCAGCAGGCCTCAGGGGATGTCCTACGAGCAGTACTTC. Protein sequence: CASRPQGMSYEQYF. V usage is TRBV28 and J usage is TRBJ2-5; tentative D call: TRBD1 (6 bases). The J call may be mistaken, given a closer DNA end match to TRBJ2-7. Germline loops: CDR1 MDHEN, CDR2 SYDVKM. CDR3 length equals 14 residues.